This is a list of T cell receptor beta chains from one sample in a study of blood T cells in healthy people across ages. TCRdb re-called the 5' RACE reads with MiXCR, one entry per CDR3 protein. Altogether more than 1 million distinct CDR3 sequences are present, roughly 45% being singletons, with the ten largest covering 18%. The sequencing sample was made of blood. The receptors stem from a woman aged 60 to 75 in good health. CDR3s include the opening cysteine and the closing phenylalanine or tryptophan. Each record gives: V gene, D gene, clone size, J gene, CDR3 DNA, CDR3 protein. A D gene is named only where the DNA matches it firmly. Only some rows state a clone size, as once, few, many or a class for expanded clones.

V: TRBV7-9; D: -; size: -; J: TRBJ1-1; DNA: TGTGCCAGCAGTCCTGGGCACATGAACACTGAAGCTTTCTTT; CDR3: CASSPGHMNTEAFF
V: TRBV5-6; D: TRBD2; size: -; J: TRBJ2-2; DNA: TGTGCCAGCAGCCTGATCGGGGTAGCGGGAGTGGCCGGGGAGCTGTTTTTT; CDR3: CASSLIGVAGVAGELFF
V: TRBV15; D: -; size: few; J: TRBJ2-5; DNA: TGTGCCACCAGCAGAGATGCAGGTCGGGAGACCCAGTACTTC; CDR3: CATSRDAGRETQYF
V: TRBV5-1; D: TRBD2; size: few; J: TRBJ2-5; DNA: TGCGCCAGCAGCTTGGCGCCTAGCGGGATCCGACAAGAGACCCAGTACTTC; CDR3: CASSLAPSGIRQETQYF
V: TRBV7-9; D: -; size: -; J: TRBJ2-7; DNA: TGTGCCAGCAGCTTAGTAACAGACTCCTACGAGCAGTACTTC; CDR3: CASSLVTDSYEQYF
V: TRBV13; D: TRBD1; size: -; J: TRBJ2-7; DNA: TGTGCCAGCAGCCCCGGGACAGATTGGGGCGAGCAGTACTTC; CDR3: CASSPGTDWGEQYF
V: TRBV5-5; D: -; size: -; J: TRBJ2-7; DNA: TGTGCCAGCGGCCTCGCCGCTAGCGAGCAGTACTTC; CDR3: CASGLAASEQYF
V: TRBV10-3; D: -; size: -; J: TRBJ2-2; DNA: TGTGCCATCAGTGTGGGGACCGGGGAGCTGTTTTTT; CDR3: CAISVGTGELFF
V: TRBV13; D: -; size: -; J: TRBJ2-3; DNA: TGTGCCAGCAGCCCCGGCGGTAGTGGGAGGCCCCACACAGATACGCAGTATTTT; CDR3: CASSPGGSGRPHTDTQYF
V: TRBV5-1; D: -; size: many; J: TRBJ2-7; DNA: TGCGCCAGCAGCTTGGCCGGGGCCGGTCTCTACGAGCAGTACTTC; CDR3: CASSLAGAGLYEQYF
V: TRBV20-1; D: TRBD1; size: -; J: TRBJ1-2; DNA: TGCAGTGCTAGGCGCACAGGGGGAGGCTACACCTTC; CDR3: CSARRTGGGYTF
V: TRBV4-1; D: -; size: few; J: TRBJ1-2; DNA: TGCGCCAGCAGCCAAGATCAAAGTCCTAACTATGGCTACACCTTC; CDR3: CASSQDQSPNYGYTF
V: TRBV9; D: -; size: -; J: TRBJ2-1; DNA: TGTGCCAGCAGCGTAGGCGGGTTATTGTATAATGAGCAGTTCTTC; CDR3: CASSVGGLLYNEQFF
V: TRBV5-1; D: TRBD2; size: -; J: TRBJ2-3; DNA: TGCGCCAGCAGCTCTCCGGGACTAGCGTTAGATACGCAGTATTTT; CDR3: CASSSPGLALDTQYF
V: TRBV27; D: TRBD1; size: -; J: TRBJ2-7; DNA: TGTGCCAGCAAAGATCTCTGGGACAGCTCCTACGAGCAGTACTTC; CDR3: CASKDLWDSSYEQYF
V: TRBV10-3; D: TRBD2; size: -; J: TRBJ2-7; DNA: TGTGCCATCAGTGAGACTAGCGGGAGGACCATGTACGAGCAGTACTTC; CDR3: CAISETSGRTMYEQYF
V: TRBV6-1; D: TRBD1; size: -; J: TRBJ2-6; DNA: TGTGCCAGCAGTGATCGACAGGGGTTGGGGGCCAACGTCCTGACTTTC; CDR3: CASSDRQGLGANVLTF
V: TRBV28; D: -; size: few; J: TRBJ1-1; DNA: TGTGCCAGCAAGAACGAGGGGTTCGCTGAAGCTTTCTTT; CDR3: CASKNEGFAEAFF
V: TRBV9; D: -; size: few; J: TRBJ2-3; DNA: TGTGCCAGCAGCCTCTGGGGGCAAAGAGGCACAGATACGCAGTATTTT; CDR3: CASSLWGQRGTDTQYF
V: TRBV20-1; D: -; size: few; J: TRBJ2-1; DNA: TGCAGTGCACGGGACCAAGGCCTCTACAATGAGCAGTTCTTC; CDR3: CSARDQGLYNEQFF
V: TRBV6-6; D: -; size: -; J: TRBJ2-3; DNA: TGTGCCAGCAGAACCGACAGACAGAGCACAGATACGCAGTATTTT; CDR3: CASRTDRQSTDTQYF
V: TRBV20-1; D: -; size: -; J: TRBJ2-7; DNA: TGCAGTGTTCCAGCGGGTCGCTCCTACGAGCAGTACTTC; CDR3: CSVPAGRSYEQYF
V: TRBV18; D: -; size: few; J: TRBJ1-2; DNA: TGTGCCAGCTCACCCCGAGGTTCAGGGAACTATGGCTACACCTTC; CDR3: CASSPRGSGNYGYTF
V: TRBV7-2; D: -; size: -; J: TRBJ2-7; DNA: TGTGCCAGCAGCTTAGTAAGGGGGACCCGGATGGTCGACGAGCAGTACTTC; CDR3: CASSLVRGTRMVDEQYF
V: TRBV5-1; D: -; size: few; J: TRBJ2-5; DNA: TGCGCCAGCAGCTTGGAGGCTATCCAAGAGACCCAGTACTTC; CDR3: CASSLEAIQETQYF
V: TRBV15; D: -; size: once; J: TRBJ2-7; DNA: TGTGCCACCAGCAGAGATTTGGATTTCGACGAGCAGTACTTC; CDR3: CATSRDLDFDEQYF
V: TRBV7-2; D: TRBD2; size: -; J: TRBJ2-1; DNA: TGTGCCAGCAGCTTAGAACTAGCGTATTACAATGAGCAGTTCTTC; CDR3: CASSLELAYYNEQFF
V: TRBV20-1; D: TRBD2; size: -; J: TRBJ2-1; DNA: TGCAGTGCTAGAGATTCGAAGCGGGGGGGAAAGGAGCAGTTCTTC; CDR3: CSARDSKRGGKEQFF
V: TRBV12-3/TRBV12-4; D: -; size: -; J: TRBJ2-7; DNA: TGTGCCAGCAGCTCCCGAAGGGAGTCTACCTACGAGCAGTACTTC; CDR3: CASSSRRESTYEQYF
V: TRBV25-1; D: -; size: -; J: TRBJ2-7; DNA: TGTGCCAGCCAACGGGTCTACGAGCAGTACTTC; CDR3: CASQRVYEQYF
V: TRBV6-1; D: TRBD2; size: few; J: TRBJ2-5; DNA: TGTGCCAGCAGTCGAGGGACTAGCGCCGAGTACCAAGAGACCCAGTACTTC; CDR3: CASSRGTSAEYQETQYF
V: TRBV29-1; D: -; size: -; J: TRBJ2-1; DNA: TGCAGCGTTGTTGGGTCTAGGAAGGGCGACTACAATGAGCAGTTCTTC; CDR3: CSVVGSRKGDYNEQFF